Described below is a single TCR beta chain sequence and its context. The data were obtained in a study of blood T cell repertoires in COVID-19. In germline, CDR1 is SGHVS, CDR2 FQNEAQ. This CDR3 is 18 amino acids long. V was pared by 1 base and J by 9 bases, with 20 bases of the junction left unmatched. In the original analysis: Counts of nucleated cells, estimated from reference gene primer amplification, were obtained. The method was immunoSEQ multiplex PCR; TCRdb's version includes in-frame clones alone and lacks a portion of them. The V and J calls and clone size are taken from that table; D and trimming were inferred from the DNA. The table lists roughly 230,000 clones, 89% of them singletons.

The TCR comes from a middle-aged woman who had recovered from COVID-19. The material sequenced was peripheral blood. This chain joins TRBV7-8 and TRBJ2-5; 7 bases match TRBD1. In DNA form, the CDR3 reads TGTGCCAGCAGCTTAGGGTCCGAGACAGGGTATATTGGTGGTCCCCAGTACTTC. Protein product: CASSLGSETGYIGGPQYF.